This TCR beta chain is drawn from a study of cytomegalovirus exposure and HLA in healthy donors. The assay was immunoSEQ multiplex PCR, and TCRdb's table has in-frame clones only and misses some. This sample has 110,000 to 150,000 clones, with approximately 86% found just once. Germline-derived CDR1 and CDR2 are SGHTA and FQGNSA. J lost 0 bases, V lost 5 bases, and 6 bases had no gene match. The CDR3 contains 18 residues. The clonotype was recovered from a woman under 30 in good health and CMV-seropositive. Material: PBMCs. J is TRBJ2-1 and V is TRBV7-2; TRBD2 aligns across 14 bases. The CDR3 reads CASSPGLAGASSYNEQFF. The CDR3 DNA reads as TGTGCCAGCAGCCCGGGACTAGCGGGGGCGAGCTCCTACAATGAGCAGTTCTTC.